The sequence of this T cell receptor (beta chain) was determined in a study of control samples from healthy donors and cancer patients. Germline lookup yields CDR1 MDHEN and CDR2 SYDVKM. This CDR3 region has 11 residues. Trimming removed 4 bases at V and 3 bases at J, with 4 bases between. Repertoires were generated with immunoSEQ multiplex PCR, while TCRdb's copy carries only in-frame clones and drops some. The table has just over 90,000 clones, 86% seen once; the top ten hold roughly 1.3%. This TCR came from a woman aged 45-59 years in good health. V gene TRBV28 combines with J gene TRBJ2-7; D is ambiguous. The sequencing input was blood. The CDR3 coding sequence is TGTGCCAGCAGTTCCGGCTACGAGCAGTACTTC. Its protein is CASSSGYEQYF. Using reference TRBV28 and TRBJ2-7 for the parts outside the CDR3, the full variable domain is DVKVTQSSRYLVKRTGEKVFLECVQDMDHENMFWYRQDPGLGLRLIYFSYDVKMKEKGDIPEGYSVSREKKERFSLILESASTNQTSMYLCASSSGYEQYFGPGTRLTVT.